Below, 2 T cell receptor beta chains from the same sample are listed, as sequenced in a study of cytomegalovirus exposure and HLA in healthy donors (dated by TCRdb to about 2017). The library relied on the immunoSEQ multiplex PCR assay. For the multiplex PCR, a mixture combining 60 forward primers for TCR Vbeta segments and 13 reverse primers for TCR Jbeta segments was used. In its TCRdb copy, this immuneACCESS table keeps in-frame sequences only and misses some clones. Where compared with another copy, unresolved V genes explain less than half of these, and the others have no known cause. The sample's table covers roughly 150,000 clones. The ten largest clones represent 1.5% to 2% of the sample. Sequenced sample: PBMCs. The origin of the receptors is a woman aged 50 to 65 in good health and CMV-seronegative.

The rearrangement uses TRBV29-1 and TRBJ2-3, with D unclear. The V and J ends lost 7 bases and 2 bases respectively, with 16 bases between them. Looked up from germline, CDR1 is SQVTM and CDR2 is ANQGSEA. CDR3 length: 14 amino acids. As DNA, the CDR3 is TGCAGCGAGTTCCCGCTAGATTCCACAGATACGCAGTATTTT. Encoded protein: CSEFPLDSTDTQYF.

Concerning this clone itself: At one end, the junction sequence differs from germline, possibly due to a read error. The gene calls are TRBV18 and TRBJ2-5, with 10 positions matching TRBD1. The CDR3 extends over 13 amino acids. From germline, CDR1 is KGHSH and CDR2 LQKENI. CDR3 DNA sequence: TGTGCCAACTCACCATGGACAGGGGGGACCCAGTACTTC. Its translation: CANSPWTGGTQYF.